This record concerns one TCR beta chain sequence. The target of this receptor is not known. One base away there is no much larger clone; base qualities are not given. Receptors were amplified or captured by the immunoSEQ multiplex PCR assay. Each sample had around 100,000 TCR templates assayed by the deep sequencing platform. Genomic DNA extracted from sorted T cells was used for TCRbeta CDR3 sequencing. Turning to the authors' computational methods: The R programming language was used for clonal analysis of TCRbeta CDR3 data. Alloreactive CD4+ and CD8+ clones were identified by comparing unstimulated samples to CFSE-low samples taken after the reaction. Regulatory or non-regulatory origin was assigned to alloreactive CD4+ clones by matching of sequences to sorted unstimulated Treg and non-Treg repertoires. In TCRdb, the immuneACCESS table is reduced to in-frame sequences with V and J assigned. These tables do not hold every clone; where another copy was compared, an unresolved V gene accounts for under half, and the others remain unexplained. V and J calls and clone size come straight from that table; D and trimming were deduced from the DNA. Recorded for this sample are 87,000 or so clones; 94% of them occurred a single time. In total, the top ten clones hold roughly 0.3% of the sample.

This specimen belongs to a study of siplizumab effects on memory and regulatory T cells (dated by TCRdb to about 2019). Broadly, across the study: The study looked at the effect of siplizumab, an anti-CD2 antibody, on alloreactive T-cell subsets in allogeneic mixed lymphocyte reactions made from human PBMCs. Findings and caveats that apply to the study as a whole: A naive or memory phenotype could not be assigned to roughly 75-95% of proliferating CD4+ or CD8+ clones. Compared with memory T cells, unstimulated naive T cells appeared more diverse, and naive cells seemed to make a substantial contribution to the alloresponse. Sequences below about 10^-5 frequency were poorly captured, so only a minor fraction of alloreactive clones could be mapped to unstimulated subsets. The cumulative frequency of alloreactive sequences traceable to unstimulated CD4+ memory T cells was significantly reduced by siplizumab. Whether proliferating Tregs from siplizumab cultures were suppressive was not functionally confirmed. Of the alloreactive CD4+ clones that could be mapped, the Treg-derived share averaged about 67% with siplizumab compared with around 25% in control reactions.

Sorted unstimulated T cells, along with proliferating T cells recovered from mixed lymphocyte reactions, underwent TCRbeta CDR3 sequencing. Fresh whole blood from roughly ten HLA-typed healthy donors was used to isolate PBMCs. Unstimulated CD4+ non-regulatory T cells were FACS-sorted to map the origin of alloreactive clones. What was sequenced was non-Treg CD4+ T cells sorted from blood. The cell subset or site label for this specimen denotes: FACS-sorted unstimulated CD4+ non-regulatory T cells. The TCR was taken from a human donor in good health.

CDR3 region: CASGTGGASGEKLFF. The DNA sequence follows: TGTGCCAGCGGGACCGGGGGGGCGTCGGGTGAAAAACTGTTTTTT. This chain is built from TRBV2 and TRBJ1-4; TRBD1 is possibly the D segment (6 matching bases). CDR1 and CDR2 (SNHLY, FYNNEI) derive from the germline V gene. The CDR3 measures 15 amino acids from cysteine to phenylalanine. Left in the record is the CDR3 DNA by itself, 45 bases read in frame from the first base. V loses 8 bases, J loses 7 bases, and the germline ends lie 20 bases apart.